One and the same sample provided the 8 T cell receptor beta chains below, sequenced in a study of neurological immune-mediated disorders. TCRdb redid the calling of the 5' RACE reads with MiXCR, one entry per CDR3 protein. The sample contains about 82,000 distinct CDR3 sequences, 2% to 3% of which appear only once. Material for sequencing was PBMCs. The receptors were sampled from a woman aged 25 to 45 with multiple sclerosis.

In this sample, this clonotype turned up many times. The rearrangement joins TRBV12-3 or TRBV12-4 to TRBJ1-2; TRBD1 agrees at 7 bases. The CDR3 length is 17 residues. V shed 4 bases and J 1 base; nucleotides not matched to a gene: 12. CDR3: CASSSPGQTTLNYGYTF. CDR3 nucleotides: TGTGCCAGCAGTTCCCCGGGACAGACCACACTTAACTATGGCTACACCTTC.

This clonotype was counted many times. The gene calls are TRBV18 and TRBJ1-1; D gene uncertain. Germline V gives CDR1 KGHSH, CDR2 LQKENI. This CDR3 has 13 residues. V lost 5 bases and J lost 1, with 8 bases in between. The CDR3 nucleotides are TGTGCCAGCTCAGACGGAGAGAACACTGAAGCTTTCTTT. It specifies CASSDGENTEAFF.

This clonotype was seen ten or more times. The chain is built from TRBV7-9 and TRBJ1-2; 12 bases match TRBD1. The ends lost 5 bases at V and 4 bases at J; junction bases unmatched: 5. From germline, CDR1 is SEHNR and CDR2 FQNEAQ (reference sequence). This CDR3 has 15 residues. In DNA, the CDR3 is TGTGCCAGCAGCCCGGGACAGGGGGCAATCTATGGCTACACCTTC. Translating gives CASSPGQGAIYGYTF.

This clonotype was detected many times. V is TRBV5-5 and J is TRBJ2-3; possibly TRBD1 for D (6 bases). V shed 0 bases and J shed 0 bases, with 8 bases lying between them. The CDR3 is 15 amino acids. CDR1 and CDR2 from the germline V gene are SGHKS and YYEKEE (reference sequence). The CDR3 loop reads CASSLGTASTDTQYF. The CDR3 DNA reads as TGTGCCAGCAGCTTGGGGACAGCTAGCACAGATACGCAGTATTTT.

This clonotype occurred many times. J is TRBJ2-7 and V is TRBV20-1, with 8 nucleotides matching TRBD1. The CDR3 has 16 amino acids. Unmatched junction bases numbered 7, after V lost 0 bases and J lost 0 bases. Germline assignment: CDR1 DFQATT and CDR2 SNEGSKA (reference sequence). The CDR3: CSAREEQGVISYEQYF. The CDR3 DNA sequence: TGCAGTGCTAGAGAGGAACAGGGGGTTATCTCCTACGAGCAGTACTTC.

Ten or more counts support this clonotype. V usage is TRBV27 and J usage is TRBJ2-1; 11 bases are a match to TRBD2. There are 18 residues in the CDR3. The J segment lost 2 bases and the V segment lost 4 bases, leaving 10 bases of the junction unmatched. Germline V gene sequence: CDR1 MNHEY, CDR2 SMNVEV (reference sequence). This chain's CDR3 is CASSSASLLAGAYNEQFF. The CDR3 nucleotides read TGTGCCAGCAGTTCAGCCTCCCTACTAGCGGGAGCCTACAATGAGCAGTTCTTC.

This clonotype was recorded at least ten times. J is TRBJ2-1 and V is TRBV7-9; 9 bases map to TRBD2. The V gene's germline CDR1 is SEHNR and CDR2 FQNEAQ (reference sequence). V shed 9 bases, J shed 4 bases, and the junction held 7 bases outside the gene matches. The CDR3 totals 14 residues. The CDR3 is CASQLTSGYNEQFF. The DNA for the CDR3 is TGTGCCAGTCAATTGACTAGCGGATACAATGAGCAGTTCTTC.

This clonotype showed up many times. The chain has TRBV6-6 and TRBJ1-5, with TRBD1 as a possible D gene (6 bases). V was trimmed by 2 bases and J by 5 bases, leaving 22 bases between them. CDR1 and CDR2 (germline): MNHNY, SVGAGI (reference sequence). This CDR3 region has 18 residues. The CDR3 sequence is CASSYAYHGGGGHQPQHF. For the CDR3, the DNA is TGTGCCAGCAGTTACGCCTACCACGGAGGGGGGGGGCATCAGCCCCAGCATTTT.